Sequencing of this T cell receptor beta chain was carried out in a study of early T cells in non-severe SARS-CoV-2 infection. Study-level information: Sequenced material consisted of bulk RNA (from unsorted whole blood), and chains were unpaired. The study, taken as a whole, reports: VDJdb matching favored anti-spike CD8 responses, missing private and CD4 specificities.

Regarding this clonotype: Its target is not known.

The germline V gene has CDR1 MNHNS and CDR2 SASEGT. V was shortened by 6 bases and J by 0 bases, with 14 bases between the two germline ends. This CDR3 has 16 residues. Each cDNA molecule carried a unique molecular identifier. TCRdb re-derived calls from the 5' RACE reads in MiXCR, one entry per CDR3 protein. The table lists 70,000 to 75,000 distinct CDR3 sequences, about 12% of them singletons. This clonotype was obtained from an adult who was a healthcare worker with PCR-confirmed SARS-CoV-2 infection or an uninfected control (not recorded which). The chain recombines TRBV6-1 with TRBJ2-2; D ambiguous. The sequenced material came from whole blood. The CDR3 DNA sequence: TGTGCCAGCAGGGACCCAGGATCTCCGAACACCGGGGAGCTGTTTTTT. Its translation is CASRDPGSPNTGELFF.